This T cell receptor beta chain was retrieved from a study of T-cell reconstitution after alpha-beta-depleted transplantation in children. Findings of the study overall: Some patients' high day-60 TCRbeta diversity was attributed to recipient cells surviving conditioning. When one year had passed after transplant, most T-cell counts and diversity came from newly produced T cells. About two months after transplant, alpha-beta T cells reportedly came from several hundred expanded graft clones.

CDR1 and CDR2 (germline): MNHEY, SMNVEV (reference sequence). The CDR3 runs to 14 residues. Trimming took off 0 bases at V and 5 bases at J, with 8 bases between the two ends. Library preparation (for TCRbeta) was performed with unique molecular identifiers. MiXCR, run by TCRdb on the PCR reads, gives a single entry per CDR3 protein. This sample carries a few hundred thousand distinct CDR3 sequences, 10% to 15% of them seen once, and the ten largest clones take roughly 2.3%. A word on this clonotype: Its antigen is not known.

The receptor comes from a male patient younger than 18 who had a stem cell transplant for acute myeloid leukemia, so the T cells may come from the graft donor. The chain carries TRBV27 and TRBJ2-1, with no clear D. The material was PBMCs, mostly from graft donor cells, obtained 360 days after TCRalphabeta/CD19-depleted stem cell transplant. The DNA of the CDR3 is TGTGCCAGCAGTTTATCGTGGCTAAACAATGAGCAGTTCTTC. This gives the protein CASSLSWLNNEQFF.